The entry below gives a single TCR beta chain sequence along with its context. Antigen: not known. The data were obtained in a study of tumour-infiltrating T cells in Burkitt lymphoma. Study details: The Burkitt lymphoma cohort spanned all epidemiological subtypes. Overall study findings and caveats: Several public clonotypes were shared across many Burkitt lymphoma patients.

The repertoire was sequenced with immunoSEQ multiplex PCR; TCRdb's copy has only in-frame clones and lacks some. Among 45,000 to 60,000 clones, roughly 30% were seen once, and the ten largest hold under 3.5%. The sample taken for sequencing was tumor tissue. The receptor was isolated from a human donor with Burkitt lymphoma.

The CDR3 nucleotides are TGTGCCAGCAGTTACGCGGGACAAGATGGCTACACCTTC. Its protein product is CASSYAGQDGYTF. This chain uses TRBV6-6 with TRBJ1-2; tentatively, D is TRBD1 (6 bases). Trimming shortened V by 2 bases and J by 6 bases, and 10 bases separated the two germline ends. The germline V gene has CDR1 MNHNY and CDR2 SVGAGI (reference sequence). CDR3 length: 13 amino acids.